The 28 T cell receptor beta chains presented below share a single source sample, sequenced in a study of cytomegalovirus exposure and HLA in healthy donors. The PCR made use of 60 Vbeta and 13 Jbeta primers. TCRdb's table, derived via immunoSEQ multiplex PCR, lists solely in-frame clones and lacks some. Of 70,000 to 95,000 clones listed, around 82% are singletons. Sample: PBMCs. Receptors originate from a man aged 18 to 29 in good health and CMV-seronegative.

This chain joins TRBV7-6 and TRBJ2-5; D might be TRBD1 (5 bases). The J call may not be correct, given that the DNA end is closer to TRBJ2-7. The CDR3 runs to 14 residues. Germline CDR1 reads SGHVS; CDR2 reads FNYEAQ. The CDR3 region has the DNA TGTGCCAGCACCCCAGACAGAGAGCCCTACGAGCAGTACTTC. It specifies CASTPDREPYEQYF.

CDR3 nucleotides: TGTGCCAGCAGTGAATTTATCAAAGGGAGTGAAGCTTTCTTT. It codes for CASSEFIKGSEAFF. V and J are TRBV6-5 and TRBJ1-1; D gene uncertain. Germline assignment: CDR1 MNHEY and CDR2 SVGAGI. V shed 5 bases and J shed 7 bases, with 17 bases lying between them. The CDR3 has 14 amino acids.

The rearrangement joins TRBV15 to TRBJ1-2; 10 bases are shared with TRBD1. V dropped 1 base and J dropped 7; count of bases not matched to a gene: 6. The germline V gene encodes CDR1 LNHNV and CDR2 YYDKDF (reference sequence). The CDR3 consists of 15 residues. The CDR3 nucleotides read TGTGCCACCAGCAGAGTCTCCGGGACAGGGGTTGGCTACACCTTC. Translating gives CATSRVSGTGVGYTF.

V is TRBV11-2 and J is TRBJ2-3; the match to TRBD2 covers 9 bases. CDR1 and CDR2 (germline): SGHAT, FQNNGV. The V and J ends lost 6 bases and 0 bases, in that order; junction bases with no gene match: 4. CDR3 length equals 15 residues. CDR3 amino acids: CASRIAGASTDTQYF. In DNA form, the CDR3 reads TGTGCCAGCAGAATAGCGGGGGCGAGCACAGATACGCAGTATTTT.

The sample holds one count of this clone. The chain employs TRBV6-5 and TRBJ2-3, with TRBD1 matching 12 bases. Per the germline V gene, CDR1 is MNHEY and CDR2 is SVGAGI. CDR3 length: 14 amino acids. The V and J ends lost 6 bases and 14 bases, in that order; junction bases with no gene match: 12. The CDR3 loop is CASSRSGTGGNRYF. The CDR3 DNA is TGTGCCAGCAGCCGTTCCGGGACAGGGGGCAATCGGTATTTT.

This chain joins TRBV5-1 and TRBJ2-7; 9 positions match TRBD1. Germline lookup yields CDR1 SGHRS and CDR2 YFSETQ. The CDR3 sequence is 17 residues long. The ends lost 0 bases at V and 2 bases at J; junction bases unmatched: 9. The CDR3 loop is CASSLVHRDRDPYEQYF. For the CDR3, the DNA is TGCGCCAGCAGCTTGGTGCATAGGGACAGGGATCCCTACGAGCAGTACTTC.

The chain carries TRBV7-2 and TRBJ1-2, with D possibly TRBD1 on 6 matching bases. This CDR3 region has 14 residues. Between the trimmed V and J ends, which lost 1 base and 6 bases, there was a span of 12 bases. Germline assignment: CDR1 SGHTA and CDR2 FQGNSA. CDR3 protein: CASSLDSQGHGYTF. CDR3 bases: TGTGCCAGCAGCTTAGATTCACAGGGACATGGCTACACCTTC.

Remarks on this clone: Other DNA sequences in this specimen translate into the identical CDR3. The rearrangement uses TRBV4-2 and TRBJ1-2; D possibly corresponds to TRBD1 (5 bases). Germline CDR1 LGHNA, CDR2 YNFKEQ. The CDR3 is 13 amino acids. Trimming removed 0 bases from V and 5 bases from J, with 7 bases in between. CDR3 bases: TGTGCCAGCAGCCAAGACAGGGATTATGGCTACACCTTC. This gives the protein CASSQDRDYGYTF.

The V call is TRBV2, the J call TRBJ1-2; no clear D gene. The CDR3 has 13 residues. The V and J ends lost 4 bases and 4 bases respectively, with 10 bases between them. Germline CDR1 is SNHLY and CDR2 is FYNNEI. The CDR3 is CASSVTGGYGYTF. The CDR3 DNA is TGTGCCAGCAGTGTGACCGGAGGCTATGGCTACACCTTC. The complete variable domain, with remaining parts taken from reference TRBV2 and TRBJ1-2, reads EPEVTQTPSHQVTQMGQEVILRCVPISNHLYFYWYRQILGQKVEFLVSFYNNEISEKSEIFDDQFSVERPDGSNFTLKIRSTKLEDSAMYFCASSVTGGYGYTFGSGTRLTVV.

In DNA form, the CDR3 reads TGTGCCAGCAGTTTGATGGGGGCGAGAGATACGCAGTATTTT. This translates into CASSLMGARDTQYF. This sequence joins TRBV27 and TRBJ2-3, with D possibly TRBD1 on 6 matching bases. Per the germline V gene, CDR1 is MNHEY and CDR2 is SMNVEV (reference sequence). The V end was cut by 3 bases, the J end by 5 bases, with 12 bases between. The CDR3 has 14 residues.

Here the CDR3 reads CASSQGRTPGDTEAFF. CDR3 DNA: TGTGCCAGCAGCCAAGGCAGGACTCCGGGAGACACTGAAGCTTTCTTT. The chain carries TRBV14 and TRBJ1-1; no clear D gene. The CDR3 sequence is 16 residues long. Germline V gene data show CDR1 as SGHDN and CDR2 as FVKESK. V gave up 1 base and J gave up 3 bases, with 15 bases separating them.

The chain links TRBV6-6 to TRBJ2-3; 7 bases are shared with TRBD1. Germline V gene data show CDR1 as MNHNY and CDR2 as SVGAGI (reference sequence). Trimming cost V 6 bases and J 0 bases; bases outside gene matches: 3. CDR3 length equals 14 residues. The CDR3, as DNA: TGTGCCAGCAGGTTACAGGGGAGCACAGATACGCAGTATTTT. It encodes CASRLQGSTDTQYF.

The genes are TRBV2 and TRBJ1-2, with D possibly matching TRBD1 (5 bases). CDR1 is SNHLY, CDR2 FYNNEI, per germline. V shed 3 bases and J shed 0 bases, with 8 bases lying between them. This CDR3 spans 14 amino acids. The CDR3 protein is CASSDRTTNYGYTF. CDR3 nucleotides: TGTGCCAGCAGTGATAGGACAACTAACTATGGCTACACCTTC.

The CDR3, as DNA: TGTGCCAGCAGCTCCGCAGGGGTCTATGGCTACACCTTC. Protein product: CASSSAGVYGYTF. V gene TRBV5-6 combines with J gene TRBJ1-2; D is possibly TRBD1 (6 bases). Between the trimmed V and J ends, which lost 3 bases and 4 bases, there was a span of 10 bases. The CDR3 is 13 amino acids. Per germline, CDR1 SGHDT and CDR2 YYEEEE. The full variable domain, its missing parts supplied by reference TRBV5-6 and TRBJ1-2, is DAGVTQSPTHLIKTRGQQVTLRCSPKSGHDTVSWYQQALGQGPQFIFQYYEEEERQRGNFPDRFSGHQFPNYSSELNVNALLLGDSALYLCASSSAGVYGYTFGSGTRLTVV.

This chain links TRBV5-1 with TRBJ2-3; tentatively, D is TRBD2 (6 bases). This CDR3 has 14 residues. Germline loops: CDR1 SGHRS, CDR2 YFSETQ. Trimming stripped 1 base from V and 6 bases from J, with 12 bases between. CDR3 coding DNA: TGCGCCAGCAGCTTGCCGGGGAGGACGGATACGCAGTATTTT. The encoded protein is CASSLPGRTDTQYF.

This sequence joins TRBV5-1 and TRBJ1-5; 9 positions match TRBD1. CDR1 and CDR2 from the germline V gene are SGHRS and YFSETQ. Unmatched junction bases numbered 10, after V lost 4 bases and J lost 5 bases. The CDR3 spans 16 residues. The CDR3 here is CASSLRPGQGHQPQHF. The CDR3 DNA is TGCGCCAGCAGCCTTAGGCCGGGACAGGGTCATCAGCCCCAGCATTTT.

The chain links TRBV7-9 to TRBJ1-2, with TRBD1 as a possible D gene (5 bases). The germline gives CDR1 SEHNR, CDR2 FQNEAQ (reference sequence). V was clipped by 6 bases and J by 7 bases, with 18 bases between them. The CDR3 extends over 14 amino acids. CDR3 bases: TGTGCCAGCAGTCCTTCGGCAGGGTGGGGTGGCTACACCTTC. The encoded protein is CASSPSAGWGGYTF.

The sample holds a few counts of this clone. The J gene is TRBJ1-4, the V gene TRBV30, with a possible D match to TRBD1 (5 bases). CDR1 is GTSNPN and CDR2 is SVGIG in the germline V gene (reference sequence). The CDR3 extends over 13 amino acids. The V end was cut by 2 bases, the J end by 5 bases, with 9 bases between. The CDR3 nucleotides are TGTGCCTGGAGTTGGGGGGGGAATGAAAAACTGTTTTTT. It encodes CAWSWGGNEKLFF. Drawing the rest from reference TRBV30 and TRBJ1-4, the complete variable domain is SQTIHQWPATLVQPVGSPLSLECTVEGTSNPNLYWYRQAAGRGLQLLFYSVGIGQISSEVPQNLSASRPQDRQFILSSKKLLLSDSGFYLCAWSWGGNEKLFFGSGTQLSVL.

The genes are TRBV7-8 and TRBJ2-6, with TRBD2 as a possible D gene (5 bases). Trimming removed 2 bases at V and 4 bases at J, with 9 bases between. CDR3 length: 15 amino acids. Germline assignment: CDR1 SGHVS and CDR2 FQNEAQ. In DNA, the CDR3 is TGTGCCAGCAGCTTACGGTGGGAGGGGGCCAACGTCCTGACTTTC. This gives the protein CASSLRWEGANVLTF.

CDR3 nucleotide sequence: TGTGCCAGCAGTGAAGGACTAGGGGCCTCCAATGAGCAGTTCTTC. It yields the protein CASSEGLGASNEQFF. This chain uses TRBV6-1 with TRBJ2-1; tentative D call: TRBD2 (6 bases). The germline V and J ends were trimmed by 1 base and 6 bases, with 13 bases remaining between them. The CDR3 has 15 amino acids. The germline CDR1 and CDR2 sequences are MNHNS and SASEGT.

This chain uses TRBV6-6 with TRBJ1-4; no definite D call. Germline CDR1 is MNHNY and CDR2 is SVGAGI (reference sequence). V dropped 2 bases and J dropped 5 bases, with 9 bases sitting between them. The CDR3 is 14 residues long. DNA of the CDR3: TGTGCCAGCAGTTACCCACGGCGGAATGAAAAACTGTTTTTT. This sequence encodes CASSYPRRNEKLFF.

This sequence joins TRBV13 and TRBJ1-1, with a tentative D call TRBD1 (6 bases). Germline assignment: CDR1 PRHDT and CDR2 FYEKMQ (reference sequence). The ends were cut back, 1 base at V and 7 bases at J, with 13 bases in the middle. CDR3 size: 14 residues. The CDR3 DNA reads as TGTGCCAGCAGCTTAGAAGGACAGACCCATGAAGCTTTCTTT. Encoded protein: CASSLEGQTHEAFF.

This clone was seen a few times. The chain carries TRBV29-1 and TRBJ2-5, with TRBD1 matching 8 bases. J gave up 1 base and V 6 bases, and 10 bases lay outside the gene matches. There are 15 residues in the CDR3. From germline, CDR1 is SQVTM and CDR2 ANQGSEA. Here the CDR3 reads CSVPTHRGVQETQYF. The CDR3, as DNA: TGCAGCGTCCCCACCCACAGGGGGGTCCAAGAGACCCAGTACTTC.

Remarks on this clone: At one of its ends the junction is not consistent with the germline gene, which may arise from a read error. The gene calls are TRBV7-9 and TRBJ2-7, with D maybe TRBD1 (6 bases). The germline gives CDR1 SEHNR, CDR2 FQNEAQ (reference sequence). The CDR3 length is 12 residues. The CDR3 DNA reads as TGTTCCAGCAGCTCCCAGGGGTACGAGCAGTACTTC. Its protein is CSSSSQGYEQYF.

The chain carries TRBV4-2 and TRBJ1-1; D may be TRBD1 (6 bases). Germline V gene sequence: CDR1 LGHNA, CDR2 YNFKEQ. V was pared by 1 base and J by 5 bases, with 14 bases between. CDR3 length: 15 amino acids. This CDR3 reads CASSQVGRGFTEAFF. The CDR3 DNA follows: TGTGCCAGCAGCCAAGTTGGGAGGGGGTTTACTGAAGCTTTCTTT.

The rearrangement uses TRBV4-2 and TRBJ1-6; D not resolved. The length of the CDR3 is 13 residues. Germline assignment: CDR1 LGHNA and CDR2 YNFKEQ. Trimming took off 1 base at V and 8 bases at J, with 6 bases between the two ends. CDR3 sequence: CASSQGSDSPLHF. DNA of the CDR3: TGTGCCAGCAGCCAAGGGAGCGATTCACCCCTCCACTTT.

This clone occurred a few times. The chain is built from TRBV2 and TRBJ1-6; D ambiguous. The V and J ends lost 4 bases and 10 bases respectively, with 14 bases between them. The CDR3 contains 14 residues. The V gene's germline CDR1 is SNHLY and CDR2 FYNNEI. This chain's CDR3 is CASSVQSGRSPLHF. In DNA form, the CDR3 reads TGTGCCAGCAGTGTGCAAAGCGGGCGCTCACCCCTCCACTTT.

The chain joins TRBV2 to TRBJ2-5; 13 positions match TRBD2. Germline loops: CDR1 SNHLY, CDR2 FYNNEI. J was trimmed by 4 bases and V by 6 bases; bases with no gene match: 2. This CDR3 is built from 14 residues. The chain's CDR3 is CASRLAGGRETQYF. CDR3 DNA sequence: TGTGCCAGCAGACTAGCGGGGGGGCGAGAGACCCAGTACTTC. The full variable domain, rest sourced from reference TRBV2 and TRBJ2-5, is EPEVTQTPSHQVTQMGQEVILRCVPISNHLYFYWYRQILGQKVEFLVSFYNNEISEKSEIFDDQFSVERPDGSNFTLKIRSTKLEDSAMYFCASRLAGGRETQYFGPGTRLLVL.